The text below deals with one T cell receptor beta chain. The data are from a study of blood T cell repertoires in COVID-19. Whole-study context: The United States, Italy and Spain provided the acute and convalescent COVID-19 samples.

Per the authors' pipeline: Reference gene primer amplification gave nucleated cell count estimates. Only in-frame clones appear in the TCRdb table, and some are missing; sequencing was by immunoSEQ multiplex PCR. V and J calls and clone size are copied from that table; D and trimming were computed from the DNA. The sample carries 25,000 to 35,000 clones, roughly nine tenths recorded once. This CDR3 has 15 amino acids. Looked up from germline, CDR1 is MNHEY and CDR2 is SMNVEV (reference sequence). The V segment lost 4 bases and the J segment 4 bases; nucleotides outside the gene matches: 8. This clonotype was obtained from a man aged 50 to 60 with active COVID-19. The V gene is TRBV27, the J gene TRBJ2-7, with TRBD1 identical over 9 bases. Input material: peripheral blood. The CDR3 nucleotides read TGTGCCAGCAGTTCTGTTGGGACAGGGAGGTACGAGCAGTACTTC. This encodes CASSSVGTGRYEQYF.